Shown below are 27 T cell receptor beta chains from a single sample sequenced in a study of T cell clonality in common variable immunodeficiency. General study points: In common variable immunodeficiency, TCR beta chains reportedly carried fewer deletions and N-nucleotide insertions.

Their antigens are not known. Sequencing used immunoSEQ multiplex PCR; TCRdb keeps in-frame clones, though not all of them. The sample is made up of about 16,000 clones, none counted only once. Sequences were obtained from peripheral blood mononuclear cells. These receptors all come from a human donor with common variable immunodeficiency.

This clone has more than one count but fewer than ten. The CDR3 sequence: CASRRTGGNSNQPQHF. The sequenced CDR3 bases are TGTGCCAGTAGGCGGACAGGGGGGAATAGCAATCAGCCC. The chain uses TRBV19 and TRBJ1-5, with 10 bases fitting TRBD1. The CDR3 extends 3 residues past the end of the read, so its final part is completed from the germline J gene. V lost 6 bases, J lost 0 bases, and 5 bases stayed unmatched. The CDR3 loop spans 16 amino acids. From germline, CDR1 is LNHDA and CDR2 SQIVND (reference sequence).

Remarks on this clone: The CDR3 extends 3 residues past the end of the read, so its final part is completed from the germline J gene. This rearrangement joins TRBV30 to TRBJ1-6; maybe TRBD1 (5 bases). The CDR3 sequence is 13 residues long. Trimming cost V 5 bases and J 4 bases, with 9 bases left between them. Germline V gives CDR1 GTSNPN, CDR2 SVGIG (reference sequence). The chain's CDR3 is CAWRREYNSPLHF. The covered CDR3 bases are TGTGCCTGGCGCAGGGAGTATAATTCACCC. Full variable domain (missing parts from reference TRBV30 and TRBJ1-6): SQTIHQWPATLVQPVGSPLSLECTVEGTSNPNLYWYRQAAGRGLQLLFYSVGIGQISSEVPQNLSASRPQDRQFILSSKKLLLSDSGFYLCAWRREYNSPLHFGNGTRLTVT.

In regard to this clone: Read data end 3 residues before the CDR3 end; the end is taken from the germline J gene. The rearrangement links TRBV2 to TRBJ1-4, with unresolved D. This CDR3 has 16 amino acids. V was cut by 6 bases and J by 8 bases, with 22 bases left in between. The germline CDR1 and CDR2 sequences are SNHLY and FYNNEI. CDR3 DNA (partial): TGTGCCAGCAGCGCAAGTGTTGCGGGATTGGGAGAAAAA. As protein: CASSASVAGLGEK. The CDR3 as a whole reads CASSASVAGLGEKLFF.

This clone appeared many times. The missing CDR3 end, 3 residues past where the read stops, is filled in from the germline J gene. V usage is TRBV5-1 and J usage is TRBJ2-3; D is possibly TRBD1 (5 bases). Germline V gene sequence: CDR1 SGHRS, CDR2 YFSETQ. The V gene lost 1 base and the J gene lost 1 base, with 7 bases spanning the gap. The CDR3 is made up of 14 amino acids. The chain's CDR3 is CASSLQGGTDTQYF. Partial CDR3 DNA: TGCGCCAGCAGCTTGCAGGGTGGCACAGATACG.

Remarks on this clone: From the germline J gene comes the end of the CDR3, since the read stops 3 residues before it. The chain is built from TRBV18 and TRBJ1-3; unclear D gene. The CDR3 contains 16 residues. V gave up 5 bases and J gave up 4 bases, with 18 bases separating them. Per germline, CDR1 KGHSH and CDR2 LQKENI. This chain's CDR3 is CASSDQAGISGNTIYF. CDR3 DNA, as far as it was read: TGTGCCAGCTCAGATCAGGCGGGGATCTCCGGAAACACC.

Turning to this clone: The read finishes 3 residues shy of the CDR3 end, and the germline J gene is used to complete it. This chain joins TRBV6-2 or TRBV6-3 and TRBJ2-1; the D is unclear. Deletions cut 8 bases from V and 0 bases from J, with 8 bases between. This CDR3 contains 13 residues. Germline CDR1 and CDR2: MNHEY and SVGEGT. CDR3 amino acids: CASYTSSYNEQFF. CDR3 DNA (partial): TGTGCCAGCTACACCAGCTCCTACAATGAG.

Concerning this clone itself: The read halts 3 residues ahead of the CDR3 end, with the missing end drawn from the germline J gene. The V and J genes are TRBV19 and TRBJ2-1; possibly TRBD1 for D (5 bases). Germline loops: CDR1 LNHDA, CDR2 SQIVND (reference sequence). The CDR3 runs to 14 residues. The V and J ends lost 5 bases and 6 bases respectively, with 14 bases between them. CDR3 sequence reads: CASSHGGAVNEQFF. The sequenced part of the CDR3 DNA is TGTGCCAGTAGTCACGGTGGGGCGGTCAATGAG.

This clone is medium-sized. The sequenced part of the CDR3 DNA is TGTGCCTGGAGCTTCGGTGACAGGGACGGTGAAAAA. Protein: CAWSFGDRDGEK. From start to end, the CDR3 is CAWSFGDRDGEKLFF. The chain combines TRBV30 with TRBJ1-4; TRBD1 matches 7 bases. The read halts 3 residues ahead of the CDR3 end, with the missing end drawn from the germline J gene. V lost 3 bases to trimming and J lost 7 bases; unmatched junction nucleotides: 11. From germline, CDR1 is GTSNPN and CDR2 SVGIG (reference sequence). CDR3 length equals 15 residues.

CDR3 amino acids: CSARGGAGGRDEQFF. The CDR3 bases that were read are TGCAGTGCTAGAGGGGGAGCGGGGGGCCGCGATGAG. This chain joins TRBV20-1 and TRBJ2-1, with 9 bases aligning to TRBD2. The read ends 3 residues early relative to the CDR3; the germline J gene fills the gap. This CDR3 contains 15 residues. Germline-derived CDR1 and CDR2 are DFQATT and SNEGSKA (reference sequence). V was pared by 1 base and J by 8 bases, with 9 bases of the junction left unmatched.

To note about this clone: The sequence runs out 3 residues before the end of the CDR3; the remainder is reconstructed from the germline J gene. The chain recombines TRBV5-5 with TRBJ2-1, with TRBD2 identical over 7 bases. Germline CDR1 SGHKS, CDR2 YYEKEE (reference sequence). The V gene end was trimmed by 0 bases and the J gene end by 7 bases; junction bases not matched to a gene: 7. The CDR3 spans 15 residues. The CDR3 bases that were read are TGTGCCAGCAGCTTGGTCGGGGGGACTCCAAATGAG. Translation gives CASSLVGGTPNE. The CDR3, in full, reads CASSLVGGTPNEQFF.

This clone has just a few counts. The missing CDR3 end, 3 residues past where the read stops, is filled in from the germline J gene. This chain joins TRBV2 and TRBJ2-5; possible D gene TRBD1, 5 bases. V shed 7 bases and J shed 1 base, with 7 bases lying between them. The germline gives CDR1 SNHLY, CDR2 FYNNEI. CDR3 size: 12 residues. The DNA read from the CDR3 is TGTGCCAGCACCAGGGCCCAAGAGACC. Protein sequence: CASTRAQET. From start to end, the CDR3 is CASTRAQETQYF.

Comment on this clone: The observed sequence ends 3 residues before the CDR3 terminus, with the missing tail filled in from the germline J gene. J is TRBJ1-2 and V is TRBV18, with TRBD1 identical over 8 bases. Germline CDR1 KGHSH, CDR2 LQKENI. The CDR3 spans 12 residues. The CDR3 bases that were read are TGTGCCAGCTCGCCGACAGGGGAAGGC. Its protein product is CASSPTGEG. The entire CDR3 protein reads CASSPTGEGYTF.

This clone was picked up a small number of times. The read ends 3 residues before the CDR3 terminus; that terminus is restored from the germline J gene. V gene TRBV5-6 combines with J gene TRBJ2-7; D gene ambiguous. The germline V gene has CDR1 SGHDT and CDR2 YYEEEE. This CDR3 spans 11 amino acids. V was pared by 2 bases and J by 6 bases, with 6 bases between. CDR3 region: CASSFHGEQYF. The DNA read from the CDR3 is TGTGCCAGCAGCTTTCACGGCGAG.

This clone occurred a few times. The read terminates 3 residues ahead of where the CDR3 ends, so the germline J gene completes it. The chain recombines TRBV2 with TRBJ2-6; a possible D gene is TRBD1 (6 bases). Germline V gene sequence: CDR1 SNHLY, CDR2 FYNNEI. The length of the CDR3 is 15 residues. Trimming removed 5 bases at V and 4 bases at J, with 12 bases between. The CDR3 loop is CASSPTGTGANVLTF. The sequenced part of the CDR3 DNA is TGTGCCAGCAGTCCTACAGGGACCGGGGCCAACGTC.

The sample holds a few counts of this clone. The observed sequence ends 3 residues before the CDR3 terminus, with the missing tail filled in from the germline J gene. This sequence joins TRBV2 and TRBJ2-2, with 8 bases lining up with TRBD2. J lost 3 bases, V lost 1 base, and 4 bases had no gene match. CDR1 is SNHLY and CDR2 is FYNNEI in the germline V gene. The CDR3 length is 16 residues. CDR3 in amino acids: CASSEGRGAYTGELFF. The covered CDR3 bases are TGTGCCAGCAGTGAAGGGCGGGGGGCCTACACCGGGGAG.

In the case of this clone: The read stops 3 residues short of the end of the CDR3; the missing end is completed from the germline J gene. V gene TRBV19 combines with J gene TRBJ1-6; D is possibly TRBD1 (6 bases). The CDR3 has 15 amino acids. The V end lost 4 bases, the J end lost 6 bases, and 13 bases lay between the germline ends. In germline, CDR1 is LNHDA, CDR2 SQIVND (reference sequence). CDR3 in amino acids: CASSKGGRTNSPLHF. The sequenced CDR3 bases are TGTGCCAGTAGTAAAGGGGGACGGACTAATTCACCC.

Notes on this clone: Read data end 3 residues before the CDR3 end; the end is taken from the germline J gene. This rearrangement joins TRBV30 to TRBJ2-1; 8 nucleotides align to TRBD1. V gave up 6 bases and J gave up 1 base; unmatched junction bases: 2. Germline V gene data show CDR1 as GTSNPN and CDR2 as SVGIG (reference sequence). The CDR3 totals 13 residues. The sequenced CDR3 bases are TGTGCCTGTCGGACAGGGTCCTACAATGAG. As protein: CACRTGSYNE. The full-length CDR3 reads as CACRTGSYNEQFF. The whole variable domain, remainder taken from reference TRBV30 and TRBJ2-1, is SQTIHQWPATLVQPVGSPLSLECTVEGTSNPNLYWYRQAAGRGLQLLFYSVGIGQISSEVPQNLSASRPQDRQFILSSKKLLLSDSGFYLCACRTGSYNEQFFGPGTRLTVL.

In its sample, this clone was seen a few times. The CDR3 end falls 3 residues outside the read, so it is completed with the germline J gene. The chain joins TRBV30 to TRBJ2-1; no reliable D call. CDR3 length: 13 residues. Trimming pared 1 base from V and 1 base from J, leaving 5 bases between. Per germline, CDR1 GTSNPN and CDR2 SVGIG (reference sequence). The CDR3 is CAWSDGSYNEQFF. The DNA read from the CDR3 is TGTGCCTGGAGTGACGGGTCCTACAATGAG.

In the case of this clone: The observed sequence ends 3 residues before the CDR3 terminus, with the missing tail filled in from the germline J gene. The V gene is TRBV11-1, the J gene TRBJ2-7; 9 bases are shared with TRBD1. The CDR3 is made up of 15 amino acids. Unmatched junction bases numbered 10, after V lost 5 bases and J lost 5 bases. The germline gives CDR1 SGHAT, CDR2 FQDESV (reference sequence). The part of the CDR3 DNA that was read is TGTGCCAGCAGCATGGGGACAGGGTTCTTCCACGAG. As protein: CASSMGTGFFHE. The full CDR3 protein is CASSMGTGFFHEQYF.

This clone was recorded a few times. Coverage ceases 3 residues before the CDR3 finishes, and the germline J gene fills in the end. The genes are TRBV19 and TRBJ2-7; the match to TRBD2 covers 10 bases. From germline, CDR1 is LNHDA and CDR2 SQIVND (reference sequence). The CDR3 has 16 amino acids. V lost 0 bases to trimming and J lost 4 bases; unmatched junction nucleotides: 6. CDR3 DNA (partial): TGTGCCAGTAGTATAGATGTGCTAGCGGGGGATTACGAG. Amino acid sequence: CASSIDVLAGDYE. The whole CDR3 reads CASSIDVLAGDYEQYF.

This clone appeared many times. The DNA ends 3 residues before the CDR3 does, and the rest of the CDR3 is filled in from the germline J gene. The chain combines TRBV4-1 with TRBJ2-7; D gene uncertain. Per the germline V gene, CDR1 is MGHRA and CDR2 is YSYEKL. V gave up 0 bases and J gave up 3 bases, with 12 bases separating them. The CDR3 sequence is 15 residues long. CDR3 DNA, as far as it was read: TGCGCCAGCAGCCAAGATAGGGCACCGCTCTACGAG. Its protein product is CASSQDRAPLYE. The entire CDR3 protein is CASSQDRAPLYEQYF.

As regards this clone: The sequenced fragment ends 3 residues before the CDR3 boundary, so the rest is inferred from the germline J gene. The chain joins TRBV7-6 to TRBJ2-2; D possibly corresponds to TRBD2 (6 bases). Germline V CDR1 and CDR2: SGHVS, FNYEAQ. Trimming took off 0 bases at V and 7 bases at J, with 9 bases between the two ends. The CDR3 is made up of 14 amino acids. The CDR3 bases that were read are TGTGCCAGCAGCTTAGCGGGACTCGGCGGGGAG. As protein: CASSLAGLGGE. The whole CDR3 is CASSLAGLGGELFF.

This clone came up many times. The CDR3 is cut off 3 residues early in the read; its end comes from the germline J gene. The rearrangement joins TRBV30 to TRBJ2-2; TRBD2 matches 7 bases. Trimming at V came to 5 bases and at J to 2 bases, leaving 14 bases not matched to a gene. The CDR3 sequence is 17 residues long. Germline CDR1 reads GTSNPN; CDR2 reads SVGIG (reference sequence). CDR3 protein: CAWGGDVWGLNTGELFF. Partial CDR3 DNA: TGTGCCTGGGGGGGGGATGTTTGGGGACTAAACACCGGGGAG. The entire variable domain, with the rest obtained from reference TRBV30 and TRBJ2-2, is as follows: SQTIHQWPATLVQPVGSPLSLECTVEGTSNPNLYWYRQAAGRGLQLLFYSVGIGQISSEVPQNLSASRPQDRQFILSSKKLLLSDSGFYLCAWGGDVWGLNTGELFFGEGSRLTVL.

This clone was detected many times. The read gets to within 3 residues of the CDR3 end, and the germline J gene fills in the rest. The V call is TRBV6-1, the J call TRBJ1-2; tentatively, D is TRBD1 (5 bases). Trimming cost V 1 base and J 4 bases, with 13 bases left between them. The germline CDR1 and CDR2 sequences are MNHNS and SASEGT. The CDR3 is made up of 15 amino acids. The CDR3 loop reads CASSEGLGGGYGYTF. The part of the CDR3 DNA that was read is TGTGCCAGCAGTGAAGGGCTGGGGGGTGGCTATGGC.

In its sample, this clone was seen a few times. The read ends 3 residues before the CDR3 terminus; that terminus is restored from the germline J gene. The chain has TRBV19 and TRBJ1-5, with D uncertain. This CDR3 region has 14 residues. V was cut by 6 bases and J by 0 bases, with 9 bases left in between. Looked up from germline, CDR1 is LNHDA and CDR2 is SQIVND (reference sequence). CDR3 sequence reads: CASRAEYSNQPQHF. Partial CDR3 DNA: TGTGCCAGTAGGGCAGAGTATAGCAATCAGCCC. The entire variable domain, with the rest obtained from reference TRBV19 and TRBJ1-5, is as follows: DGGITQSPKYLFRKEGQNVTLSCEQNLNHDAMYWYRQDPGQGLRLIYYSQIVNDFQKGDIAEGYSVSREKKESFPLTVTSAQKNPTAFYLCASRAEYSNQPQHFGDGTRLSIL.

With respect to this clone: The read finishes 3 residues shy of the CDR3 end, and the germline J gene is used to complete it. The rearrangement links TRBV19 to TRBJ2-7; the D is unclear. Trimming left V 5 bases short and J 2 bases short, with 7 bases between. This CDR3 is 12 amino acids long. Germline CDR1 LNHDA, CDR2 SQIVND (reference sequence). This chain's CDR3 is CASSPPTYEQYF. The covered CDR3 bases are TGTGCCAGTAGTCCACCTACCTACGAG.

About this clone itself: Sequencing ends 3 residues short of the CDR3 end; the germline J gene provides the rest. V usage is TRBV19 and J usage is TRBJ1-4; the D is unclear. CDR1 is LNHDA, CDR2 SQIVND, per germline (reference sequence). The CDR3 contains 18 residues. Deletions cut 8 bases from V and 0 bases from J, with 22 bases between. The CDR3 spells CASPWNQANFATNEKLFF. The CDR3 bases that were read are TGTGCCAGTCCCTGGAATCAGGCTAATTTTGCAACTAATGAAAAA.